This T cell receptor (beta chain) is drawn from a study of blood T cell repertoires in COVID-19. The repertoire was sequenced with immunoSEQ multiplex PCR; TCRdb's copy has only in-frame clones and lacks some. The data show 45,000 to 55,000 clones, with about 87% seen just once and approximately 12% held by the top ten. Trimming cost V 4 bases and J 0 bases; bases outside gene matches: 6. The germline gives CDR1 SGHRS, CDR2 YFSETQ. CDR3 length: 16 amino acids. Sequencing input: peripheral blood. The gene calls are TRBV5-1 and TRBJ2-2; 7 bases line up with TRBD1. This TCR was sampled from an older man with acute or convalescent COVID-19. The CDR3: CASSPRTGANTGELFF. The CDR3 nucleotides read TGCGCCAGCAGCCCCCGGACAGGAGCGAACACCGGGGAGCTGTTTTTT.